This T cell receptor (beta chain) was profiled in a study of blood T cell repertoires in COVID-19. Study summary: The origin of the acute and convalescent COVID-19 samples was the United States, Italy and Spain.

This CDR3 spans 13 amino acids. Germline values: CDR1 SGHKS, CDR2 YYEKEE (reference sequence). V lost 1 base and J 2 bases, leaving 7 bases between the germline ends. Assay used: immunoSEQ multiplex PCR; TCRdb lists only in-frame clones, some missing. The table lists a few hundred thousand clones, 83% of them singletons. This chain joins TRBV5-5 and TRBJ2-7, with no clear D. The sequence was obtained from a woman aged 50 to 60 with acute or convalescent COVID-19. The material sequenced was peripheral blood. The CDR3 protein is CASSLSQTYEQYV. The CDR3 DNA follows: TGTGCCAGCAGCTTGTCACAGACCTACGAGCAGTACGTC.